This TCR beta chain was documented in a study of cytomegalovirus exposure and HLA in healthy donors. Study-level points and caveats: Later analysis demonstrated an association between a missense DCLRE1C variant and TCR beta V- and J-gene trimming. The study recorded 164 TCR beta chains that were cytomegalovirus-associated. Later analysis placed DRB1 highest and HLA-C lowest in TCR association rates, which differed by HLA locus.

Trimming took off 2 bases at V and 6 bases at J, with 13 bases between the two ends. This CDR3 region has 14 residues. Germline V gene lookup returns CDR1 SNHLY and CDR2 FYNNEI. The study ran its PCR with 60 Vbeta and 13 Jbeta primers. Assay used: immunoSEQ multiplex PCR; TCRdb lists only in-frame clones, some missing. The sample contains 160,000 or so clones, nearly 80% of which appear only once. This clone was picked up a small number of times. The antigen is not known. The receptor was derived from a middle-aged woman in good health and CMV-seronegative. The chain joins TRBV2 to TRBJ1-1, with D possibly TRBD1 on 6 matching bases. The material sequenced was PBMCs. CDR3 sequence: CASSEITGQAEAFF. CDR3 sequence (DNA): TGTGCCAGCAGTGAAATAACAGGGCAGGCTGAAGCTTTCTTT.